This TCR beta chain was sequenced in a study of shared clonotypes between healthy human individuals. The table came from immunoSEQ multiplex PCR; TCRdb's copy has only in-frame clones and leaves some out. Of around 620,000 clones in the sample, roughly 96% were seen once. Naive CD8 isolation took CD45RO-negative cells positively selected for CCR7 and excluded terminally differentiated effector memory CD45RA+ cells. Trimming cost V 7 bases and J 3 bases, with 21 bases left between them. Germline CDR1 MDHEN, CDR2 SYDVKM. The CDR3 loop spans 17 amino acids. As regards this clone: Its antigen is not known.

Whole-study findings and limits: The four-donor shared clonotypes exceeded non-shared clonotypes in generation probability, with non-shared ones scoring lower.

The TCR sequence derives from a young woman in good health. This chain connects TRBV28 to TRBJ1-4; TRBD1 might be the D (5 bases). Sequenced: naive CD8+ T cells sorted from blood. CDR3 amino acids: CASNPTAGGRANEKLFF. CDR3 bases: TGTGCCAGCAACCCTACGGCGGGGGGGAGGGCTAATGAAAAACTGTTTTTT.